Included here is one TCR beta chain sequence, with context. Its antigen is not known. This record comes from a study of B cell selection in AIRE deficiency. The study, taken as a whole, reports: CDR3s were shorter in shared Treg sequences, reflecting few non-templated nucleotide insertions.

Profiling relied on immunoSEQ multiplex PCR, and the TCRdb table lists in-frame clones only, not all of them. The sample holds roughly 25,000 clones, about 95% seen once. The sorted conventional CD4 T cells were gated as CD4+CD127+. Control samples were from healthy, unrelated donors. The CDR3 runs to 14 residues. V was trimmed by 0 bases and J by 4 bases, leaving 7 bases between them. Germline loops: CDR1 KGHSH, CDR2 LQKENI. The TCR sequence derives from a human donor in good health. The genes are TRBV18 and TRBJ1-3; no firm D call. The specimen sequenced was CD4+CD127+ conventional T cells sorted from PBMCs. The CDR3, as DNA: TGTGCCAGCTCACCACCCAGTGCAGGAAACACCATATATTTT. Its protein is CASSPPSAGNTIYF.